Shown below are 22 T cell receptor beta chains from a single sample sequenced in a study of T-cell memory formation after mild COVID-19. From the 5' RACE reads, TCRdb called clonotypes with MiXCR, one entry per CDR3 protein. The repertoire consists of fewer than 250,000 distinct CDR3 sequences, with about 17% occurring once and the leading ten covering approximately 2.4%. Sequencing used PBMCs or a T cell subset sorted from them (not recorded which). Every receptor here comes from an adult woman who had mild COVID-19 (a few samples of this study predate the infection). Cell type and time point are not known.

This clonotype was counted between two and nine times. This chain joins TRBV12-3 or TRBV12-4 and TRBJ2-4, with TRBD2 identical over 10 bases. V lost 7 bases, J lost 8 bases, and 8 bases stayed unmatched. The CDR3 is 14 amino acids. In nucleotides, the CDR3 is TGTGCCAGCACCCTTAGCGGGAGGAGTGACATTCAGTACTTC. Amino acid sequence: CASTLSGRSDIQYF.

The CDR3 coding sequence is TGTGCCAGCAGTGTGGACAGGGGGGCCTACGAGCAGTACTTC. Translation: CASSVDRGAYEQYF. The J gene is TRBJ2-7, the V gene TRBV2; 10 positions agree with TRBD1. The CDR3 covers 14 residues. The germline CDR1 and CDR2 sequences are SNHLY and FYNNEI. The trim removed 4 bases at V and 2 bases at J, leaving 2 bases unmatched.

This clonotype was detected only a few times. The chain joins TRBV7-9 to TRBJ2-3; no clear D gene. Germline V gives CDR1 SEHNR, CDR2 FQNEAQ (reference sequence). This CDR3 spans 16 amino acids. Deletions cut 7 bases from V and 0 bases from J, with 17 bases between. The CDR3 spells CASTFNRLSSTDTQYF. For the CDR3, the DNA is TGTGCCAGCACCTTTAACCGCCTTTCTAGCACAGATACGCAGTATTTT. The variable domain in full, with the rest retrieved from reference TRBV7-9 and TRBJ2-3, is DTGVSQNPRHKITKRGQNVTFRCDPISEHNRLYWYRQTLGQGPEFLTYFQNEAQLEKSRLLSDRFSAERPKGSFSTLEIQRTEQGDSAMYLCASTFNRLSSTDTQYFGPGTRLTVL.

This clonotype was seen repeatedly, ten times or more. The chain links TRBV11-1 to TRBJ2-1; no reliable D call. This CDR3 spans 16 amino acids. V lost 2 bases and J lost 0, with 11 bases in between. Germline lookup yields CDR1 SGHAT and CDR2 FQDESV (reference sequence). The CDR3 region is CASSLSPAGSYNEQFF. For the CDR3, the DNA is TGTGCCAGCAGCTTATCGCCAGCCGGCTCCTACAATGAGCAGTTCTTC.

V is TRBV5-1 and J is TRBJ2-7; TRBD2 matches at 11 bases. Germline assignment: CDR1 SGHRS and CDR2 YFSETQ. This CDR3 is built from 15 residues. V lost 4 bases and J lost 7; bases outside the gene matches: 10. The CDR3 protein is CASSARLAGIGEQYF. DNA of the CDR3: TGCGCCAGCAGCGCCCGACTAGCGGGAATTGGAGAGCAGTACTTC.

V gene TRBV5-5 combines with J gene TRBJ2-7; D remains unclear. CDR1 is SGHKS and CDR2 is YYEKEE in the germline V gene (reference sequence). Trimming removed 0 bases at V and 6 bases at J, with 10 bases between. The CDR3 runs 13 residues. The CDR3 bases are TGTGCCAGCAGCTTGGTAACTATCGGCGAGCAGTACTTC. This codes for CASSLVTIGEQYF.

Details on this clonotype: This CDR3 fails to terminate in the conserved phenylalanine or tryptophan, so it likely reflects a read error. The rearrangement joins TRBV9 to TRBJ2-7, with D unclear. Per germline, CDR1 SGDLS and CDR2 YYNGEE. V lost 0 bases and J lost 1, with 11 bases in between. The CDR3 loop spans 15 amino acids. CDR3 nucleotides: TGTGCCAGCAGCGTAGACCCTAACAAGTCCTACGAGCAGTACTTA. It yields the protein CASSVDPNKSYEQYL.

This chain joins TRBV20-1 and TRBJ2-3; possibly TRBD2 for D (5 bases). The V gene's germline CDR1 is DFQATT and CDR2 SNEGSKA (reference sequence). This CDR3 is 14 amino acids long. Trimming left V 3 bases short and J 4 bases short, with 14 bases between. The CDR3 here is CSASPPTSPDTQYF. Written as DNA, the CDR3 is TGCAGTGCTAGCCCCCCTACTAGTCCAGATACGCAGTATTTT.

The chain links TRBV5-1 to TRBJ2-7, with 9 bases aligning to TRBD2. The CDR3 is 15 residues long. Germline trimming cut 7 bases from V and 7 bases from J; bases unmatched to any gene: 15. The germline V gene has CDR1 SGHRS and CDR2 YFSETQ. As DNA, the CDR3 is TGCGCCAGCCAACCTAGCGGGAAAGCCTCGGGGGAGCAGTACTTC. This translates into CASQPSGKASGEQYF.

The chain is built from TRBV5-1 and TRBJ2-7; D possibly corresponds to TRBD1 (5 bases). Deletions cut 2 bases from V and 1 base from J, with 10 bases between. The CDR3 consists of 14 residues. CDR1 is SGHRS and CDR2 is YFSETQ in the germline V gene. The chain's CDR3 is CASSLMTASYEQYF. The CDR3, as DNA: TGCGCCAGCAGCTTAATGACAGCTTCCTACGAGCAGTACTTC.

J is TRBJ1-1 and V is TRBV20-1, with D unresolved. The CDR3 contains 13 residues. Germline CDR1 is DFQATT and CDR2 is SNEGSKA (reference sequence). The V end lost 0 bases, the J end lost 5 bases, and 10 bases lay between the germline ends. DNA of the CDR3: TGCAGTGCTAGAGATCTTCTCTTGACTGAAGCTTTCTTT. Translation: CSARDLLLTEAFF.

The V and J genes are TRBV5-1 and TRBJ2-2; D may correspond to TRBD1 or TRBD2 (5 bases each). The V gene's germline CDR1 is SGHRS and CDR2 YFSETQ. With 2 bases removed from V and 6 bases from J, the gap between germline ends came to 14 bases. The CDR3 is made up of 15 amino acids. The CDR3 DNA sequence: TGCGCCAGCAGCTTTGGGGACCGTCTGGCCGGGGAGCTGTTTTTT. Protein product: CASSFGDRLAGELFF.

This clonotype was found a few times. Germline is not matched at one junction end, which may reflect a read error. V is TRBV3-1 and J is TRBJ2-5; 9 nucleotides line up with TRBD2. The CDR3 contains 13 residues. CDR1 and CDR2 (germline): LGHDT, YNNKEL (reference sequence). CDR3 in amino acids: CASSQGGSGTSLF. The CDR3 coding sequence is TGTGCCAGCAGCCAAGGGGGGTCCGGGACTAGCCTGTTC.

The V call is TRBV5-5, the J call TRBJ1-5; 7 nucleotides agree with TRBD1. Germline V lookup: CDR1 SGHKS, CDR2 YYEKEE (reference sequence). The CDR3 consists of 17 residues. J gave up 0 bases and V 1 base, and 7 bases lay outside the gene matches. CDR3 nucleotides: TGTGCCAGCAGCTTGCAGGGGGGGGCATATAGCAATCAGCCCCAGCATTTT. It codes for CASSLQGGAYSNQPQHF.

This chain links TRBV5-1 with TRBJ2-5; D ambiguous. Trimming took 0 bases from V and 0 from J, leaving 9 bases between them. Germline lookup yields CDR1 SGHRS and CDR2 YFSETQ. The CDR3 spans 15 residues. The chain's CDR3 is CASSLGGPYQETQYF. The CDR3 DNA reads TGCGCCAGCAGCTTGGGCGGACCGTACCAAGAGACCCAGTACTTC.

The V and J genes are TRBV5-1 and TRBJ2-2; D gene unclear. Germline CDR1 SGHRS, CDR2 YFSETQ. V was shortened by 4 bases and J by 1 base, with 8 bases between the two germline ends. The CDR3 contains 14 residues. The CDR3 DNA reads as TGCGCCAGCAGCCCGCCTATGAACACCGGGGAGCTGTTTTTT. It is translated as CASSPPMNTGELFF.

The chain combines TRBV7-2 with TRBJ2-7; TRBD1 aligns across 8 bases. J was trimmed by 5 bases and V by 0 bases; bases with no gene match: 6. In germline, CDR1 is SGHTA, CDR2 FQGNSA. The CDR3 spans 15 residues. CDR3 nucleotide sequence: TGTGCCAGCAGCTTAGCCGGGACAGGCGCCGACGAGCAGTACTTC. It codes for CASSLAGTGADEQYF.

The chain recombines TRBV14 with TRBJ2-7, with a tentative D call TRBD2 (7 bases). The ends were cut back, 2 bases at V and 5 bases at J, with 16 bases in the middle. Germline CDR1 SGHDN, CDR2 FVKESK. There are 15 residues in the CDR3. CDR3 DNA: TGTGCCAGCAGCCAACTGGGGGGGCCTTCCGACGAGCAGTACTTC. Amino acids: CASSQLGGPSDEQYF.

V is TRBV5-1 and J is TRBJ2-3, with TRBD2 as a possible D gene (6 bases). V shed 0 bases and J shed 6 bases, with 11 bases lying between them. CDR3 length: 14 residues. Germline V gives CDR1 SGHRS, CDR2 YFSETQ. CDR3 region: CASSLERRGDTQYF. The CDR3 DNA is TGCGCCAGCAGCTTGGAACGTCGGGGGGATACGCAGTATTTT.

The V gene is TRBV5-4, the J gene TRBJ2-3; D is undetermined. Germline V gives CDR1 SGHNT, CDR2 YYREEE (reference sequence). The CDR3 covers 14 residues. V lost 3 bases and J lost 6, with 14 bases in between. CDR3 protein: CASSSLADEDTQYF. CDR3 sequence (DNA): TGTGCCAGCAGCTCGTTAGCTGACGAGGATACGCAGTATTTT. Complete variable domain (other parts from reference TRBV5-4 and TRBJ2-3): ETGVTQSPTHLIKTRGQQVTLRCSSQSGHNTVSWYQQALGQGPQFIFQYYREEENGRGNFPPRFSGLQFPNYSSELNVNALELDDSALYLCASSSLADEDTQYFGPGTRLTVL.

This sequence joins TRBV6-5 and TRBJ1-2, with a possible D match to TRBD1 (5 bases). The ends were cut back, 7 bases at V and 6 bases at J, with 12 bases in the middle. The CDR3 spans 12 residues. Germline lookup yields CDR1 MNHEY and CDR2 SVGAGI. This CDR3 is CASTMGGNGYTF. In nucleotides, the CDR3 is TGTGCCAGCACCATGGGGGGTAATGGCTACACCTTC.

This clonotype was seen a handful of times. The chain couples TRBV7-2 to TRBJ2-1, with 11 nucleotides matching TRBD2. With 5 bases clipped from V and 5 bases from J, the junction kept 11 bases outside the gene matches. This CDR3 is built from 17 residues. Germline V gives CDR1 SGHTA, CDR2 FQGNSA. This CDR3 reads CASSRTFSGRGDNEQFF. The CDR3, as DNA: TGTGCCAGCAGCCGTACTTTTAGCGGGAGGGGGGACAATGAGCAGTTCTTC.